The rows below give T cell receptor beta chains drawn from one sample of a study of shared clonotypes between healthy human individuals. Sequencing used immunoSEQ multiplex PCR; TCRdb keeps in-frame clones, though not all of them. The sample lists over 2 million clones, roughly 95% occurring once. Source material: naive CD4+ T cells sorted from blood. These receptors were obtained from a man aged 18 to 29 in good health. CDR3s include the opening cysteine and the closing phenylalanine or tryptophan. Each record gives: V gene, J gene, D gene, clone size, CDR3 protein, CDR3 DNA. The D gene is left open where the match is weak. Clone size is shown for a subset of rows, as once, few, many or a class of expanded clone.

>TRBV6-1|TRBJ1-1|NA|NA
CASSAAQGLNTEAFF
TGTGCCAGCAGTGCAGCACAGGGTTTGAACACTGAAGCTTTCTTT
>TRBV5-4|TRBJ2-2|NA|NA
CASNGGGPNAGELFF
TGTGCCAGCAACGGTGGGGGTCCTAACGCCGGGGAGCTGTTTTTT
>TRBV2|TRBJ2-1|NA|once
CASSQNRGLTYNEQFF
TGTGCCAGCAGCCAAAACCGGGGTCTGACCTACAATGAGCAGTTCTTC
>TRBV5-1|TRBJ1-3|NA|once
CASSLEGYTGNTIYF
TGCGCCAGCAGCTTGGAGGGGTATACTGGAAACACCATATATTTT
>TRBV20-1|TRBJ2-7|NA|NA
CSAVLSYEQYF
TGCAGTGCCGTTCTCTCCTACGAGCAGTACTTC
>TRBV6-1|TRBJ2-2|NA|NA
CASSAQGTGELFF
TGTGCCAGCAGTGCACAGGGAACTGGGGAGCTGTTTTTT
>TRBV6-5|TRBJ2-7|TRBD1|NA
CASSYLRQGSYEQYF
TGTGCCAGCAGTTACCTACGACAGGGATCCTACGAGCAGTACTTC
>TRBV2|TRBJ2-3|NA|NA
CASSERSGVSTDTQYF
TGTGCCAGCAGTGAGCGGTCGGGAGTTAGCACAGATACGCAGTATTTT
>TRBV2|TRBJ2-1|NA|NA
CASRPKGSWNEQFF
TGTGCCAGCAGGCCCAAGGGCAGTTGGAATGAGCAGTTCTTC
>TRBV5-1|TRBJ1-3|NA|NA
CASSLDIYRNGNTIYF
TGCGCCAGCAGCTTGGACATTTACCGTAATGGAAACACCATATATTTT
>TRBV30|TRBJ1-5|NA|NA
CAWSQKGNQPQHF
TGTGCCTGGAGTCAAAAAGGCAATCAGCCCCAGCATTTT
>TRBV7-9|TRBJ1-2|NA|NA
CASSLEGFGYTF
TGTGCCAGCAGCTTAGAAGGGTTTGGCTACACCTTC
>TRBV6-5|TRBJ1-1|NA|NA
CASSFSTLNTEAFF
TGTGCCAGCAGTTTCTCGACATTGAACACTGAAGCTTTCTTT
>TRBV15|TRBJ2-3|TRBD2|NA
CATSRDQGTSEYF
TGTGCCACCAGCAGAGATCAAGGGACTAGCGAGTATTTT
>TRBV6-5|TRBJ2-5|TRBD2|NA
CASSYSSSGGETQYF
TGTGCCAGCAGTTACTCGAGTAGCGGGGGGGAGACCCAGTACTTC
>TRBV4-2|TRBJ2-2|NA|NA
CASSQDVTRGPGELFF
TGTGCCAGCAGCCAAGATGTGACTAGGGGGCCCGGGGAGCTGTTTTTT
>TRBV28|TRBJ2-7|TRBD2|NA
CASSLERGGPYEQYF
TGTGCCAGCAGTTTAGAGCGGGGGGGTCCCTACGAGCAGTACTTC
>TRBV5-1|TRBJ1-1|NA|few
CASSLAGGLNTEAFF
TGCGCCAGCAGCTTGGCTGGCGGACTTAACACTGAAGCTTTCTTT
>TRBV11-2|TRBJ1-6|NA|NA
CASSLTGQSNSPLHF
TGTGCCAGCAGCTTAACCGGACAGTCAAATTCACCCCTCCACTTT
>TRBV25-1|TRBJ2-5|NA|NA
CASSEFRIGQRETQYF
TGTGCCAGCAGTGAATTTAGAATCGGACAGAGAGAGACCCAGTACTTC
>TRBV10-3|TRBJ1-2|NA|NA
CAISDRTDYGYTF
TGTGCCATCAGTGACCGGACAGACTATGGCTACACCTTC
>TRBV25-1|TRBJ2-4|NA|NA
CASSEGFLAKNIQYF
TGTGCCAGCAGTGAGGGGTTTCTAGCCAAAAACATTCAGTACTTC
>TRBV5-6|TRBJ1-3|NA|NA
CASSFMRGASGNTIYF
TGTGCCAGCAGCTTTATGCGCGGGGCCTCTGGAAACACCATATATTTT
>TRBV6-5|TRBJ1-4|TRBD1|NA
CASRDRDRAGEKLFF
TGTGCCAGCAGAGACCGGGACAGGGCGGGAGAAAAACTGTTTTTT